One and the same sample provided the 25 T cell receptor beta chains below, sequenced in a study of post-analysis software for immune sequencing data. Whole-study results and caveats: Higher frequency in patients than in controls was seen for five TRBV segments, with TRBV5-6, TRBV5-1 and TRBV20-1 among them.

Incorporated into the TCR beta cDNA libraries were unique molecular identifiers, which served to reduce PCR and sequencing biases. In TCRdb, the PCR reads were re-called with MiXCR into one record per CDR3 protein. The table includes about 540,000 distinct CDR3 sequences, roughly 34% detected once. These receptors lack a known antigen. The specimen was blood. These receptors all come from a girl aged 2-17 years with multiple sclerosis.

A few counts support this clonotype. The V and J genes are TRBV2 and TRBJ1-4; D is unclear. This CDR3 comprises 14 residues. CDR1 is SNHLY and CDR2 is FYNNEI in the germline V gene. Trimming shortened V by 3 bases and J by 5 bases, and 10 bases separated the two germline ends. The CDR3 nucleotides are TGTGCCAGCAGTGACGGCAGTGTCAATGAAAAACTGTTTTTT. Translated: CASSDGSVNEKLFF.

This clonotype was counted a few times. V usage is TRBV3-1 and J usage is TRBJ1-2; D remains ambiguous. Per the germline V gene, CDR1 is LGHDT and CDR2 is YNNKEL (reference sequence). The CDR3 is 13 residues long. Trimming shortened V by 1 base and J by 7 bases, and 10 bases separated the two germline ends. CDR3 residues: CASSQVRGRGYTF. The DNA for the CDR3 is TGTGCCAGCAGCCAAGTTCGCGGTCGTGGCTACACCTTC.

This clonotype was detected a few times. The gene calls are TRBV12-5 and TRBJ2-1; D remains ambiguous. This CDR3 comprises 15 residues. Trimming stripped 2 bases from V and 4 bases from J, with 12 bases between. Germline V CDR1 and CDR2: LGHNT, FRNRAP. The chain's CDR3 is CASGLFAGPYNEQFF. For the CDR3, the DNA is TGTGCTAGTGGTTTGTTCGCCGGGCCTTACAATGAGCAGTTCTTC.

This clonotype was found once. The CDR3 is CAIREPKWETQYF. The CDR3 DNA is TGTGCCATCAGGGAACCGAAATGGGAGACCCAGTACTTC. The chain has TRBV10-3 and TRBJ2-5; D gene unclear. The V end lost 6 bases, the J end lost 5 bases, and 13 bases lay between the germline ends. Germline loops: CDR1 ENHRY, CDR2 SYGVKD. This CDR3 is built from 13 residues.

This chain uses TRBV11-2 with TRBJ1-2, with 7 positions matching TRBD1. This CDR3 spans 16 amino acids. J gave up 5 bases and V 6 bases, and 15 bases lay outside the gene matches. Looked up from germline, CDR1 is SGHAT and CDR2 is FQNNGV. The CDR3 loop is CASRAFRDSTFYGYTF. CDR3 in DNA: TGTGCCAGCAGGGCCTTTCGGGACAGTACTTTTTATGGCTACACCTTC.

This clonotype has more than one count but fewer than ten. The chain recombines TRBV3-1 with TRBJ2-1; TRBD2 matches 12 bases. This CDR3 has 17 amino acids. J gave up 9 bases and V 1 base, and 10 bases lay outside the gene matches. Germline values: CDR1 LGHDT, CDR2 YNNKEL (reference sequence). The CDR3 sequence: CASSQAAPLAGGAEQFF. The CDR3 nucleotides are TGTGCCAGCAGCCAAGCGGCCCCTCTAGCGGGGGGGGCTGAGCAGTTCTTC.

This clonotype was picked up a small number of times. The chain has TRBV5-1 and TRBJ2-5, with 14 bases aligning to TRBD2. CDR3 length equals 18 residues. The V segment lost 3 bases and the J segment 5 bases; nucleotides outside the gene matches: 12. The germline CDR1 and CDR2 sequences are SGHRS and YFSETQ. Here the CDR3 reads CASSWGLTSGGAMETQYF. CDR3 bases: TGCGCCAGCAGCTGGGGATTGACTAGCGGGGGGGCAATGGAGACCCAGTACTTC.

The genes are TRBV12-3 or TRBV12-4 and TRBJ2-5; weak D call: TRBD2 (6 bases). The CDR3 has 15 amino acids. V shed 4 bases and J shed 9 bases, with 21 bases lying between them. The CDR3 reads CASSSAGRFSQPQYF. CDR3 in DNA: TGTGCCAGCAGTTCGGCAGGGAGGTTCAGTCAGCCCCAGTACTTC.

This clonotype occurred once. V and J are TRBV24-1 and TRBJ1-2; 9 nucleotides match TRBD1. The V gene end was trimmed by 7 bases and the J gene end by 8 bases; junction bases not matched to a gene: 10. In germline, CDR1 is KGHDR, CDR2 SFDVKD. This CDR3 is 14 amino acids long. The CDR3 protein is CATSRGQGYGGYTF. CDR3 nucleotide sequence: TGTGCCACCAGCAGGGGACAGGGATATGGGGGCTACACCTTC.

Of note for this clonotype: A clone one base away is much larger, so this may be a read error. This chain uses TRBV29-1 with TRBJ2-1; no definite D call. Germline CDR1 reads SQVTM; CDR2 reads ANQGSEA. This CDR3 has 14 amino acids. The CDR3 DNA sequence: TGCAGCGTTCGCGGAGCAGGCTCCTACAATGAGCGGTTCTTC. Translation gives CSVRGAGSYNERFF.

The chain uses TRBV7-8 and TRBJ2-1; 10 bases line up with TRBD2. In germline, CDR1 is SGHVS, CDR2 FQNEAQ. This CDR3 has 17 residues. J lost 4 bases, V lost 1 base, and 7 bases had no gene match. In DNA form, the CDR3 reads TGTGCCAGCAGCTTAGTTGGACTAGCGGTGGGATACAATGAGCAGTTCTTC. Amino acid sequence: CASSLVGLAVGYNEQFF. The full variable domain, in which reference TRBV7-8 and TRBJ2-1 provide the parts outside the CDR3, is GAGVSQSPRYKVAKRGQDVALRCDPISGHVSLFWYQQALGQGPEFLTYFQNEAQLDKSGLPSDRFFAERPEGSVSTLKIQRTQQEDSAVYLCASSLVGLAVGYNEQFFGPGTRLTVL.

V and J are TRBV5-1 and TRBJ2-1, with 8 bases matching TRBD2. Germline V gives CDR1 SGHRS, CDR2 YFSETQ. The ends lost 5 bases at V and 9 bases at J; junction bases unmatched: 10. This CDR3 has 14 residues. CDR3: CASRVWRGAGEQFF. The CDR3 bases are TGCGCCAGCAGGGTTTGGCGGGGGGCTGGTGAGCAGTTCTTC.

This clonotype was observed a few times. This may stem from a read error, because a much larger clone lies one nucleotide away. For the CDR3, the DNA is TGTGCCAGCAGTTACGCAGCACTGGGGTCCGATGAGCAGTTCTTC. The encoded protein is CASSYAALGSDEQFF. The rearrangement links TRBV6-6 to TRBJ2-1; D remains ambiguous. This CDR3 region has 15 residues. The germline V gene encodes CDR1 MNHNY and CDR2 SVGAGI (reference sequence). Deletions cut 2 bases from V and 8 bases from J, with 16 bases between.

This clonotype was detected a few times. In DNA, the CDR3 is TGCGCCAGCAGCTCGACCAAGGGGGGTCCAGGCTACACCTTC. It encodes CASSSTKGGPGYTF. This chain uses TRBV5-1 with TRBJ1-2; perhaps TRBD1 as D (6 bases). The germline gives CDR1 SGHRS, CDR2 YFSETQ. The CDR3 extends over 14 amino acids. Trimming removed 3 bases from V and 8 bases from J, with 17 bases in between.

Points on this clonotype: One end of the junction is discordant with germline, which a read error may explain. The CDR3 DNA follows: TGTGCCGGCAGATCCCCCGGGACAGGGAAGTATTTT. Its protein product is CAGRSPGTGKYF. The rearrangement links TRBV27 to TRBJ2-3; the match to TRBD1 covers 9 bases. Germline CDR1 is MNHEY and CDR2 is SMNVEV (reference sequence). The CDR3 is 12 amino acids.

Only a few counts were recorded for this clonotype. The chain uses TRBV2 and TRBJ2-4; 7 bases agree with TRBD2. This CDR3 is built from 14 residues. Germline V CDR1 and CDR2: SNHLY, FYNNEI. The trim removed 2 bases at V and 7 bases at J, leaving 5 bases unmatched. This chain's CDR3 is CASSELAVGNIQYF. CDR3 DNA sequence: TGTGCCAGCAGTGAACTAGCGGTTGGGAACATTCAGTACTTC.

This clonotype has a handful of counts. This rearrangement joins TRBV27 to TRBJ2-1; D is undetermined. Trimming stripped 5 bases from V and 10 bases from J, with 12 bases between. The CDR3 sequence is 12 residues long. Germline V gene lookup returns CDR1 MNHEY and CDR2 SMNVEV (reference sequence). The CDR3 region is CASSHAGPEQFF. CDR3 in DNA: TGTGCCAGCAGTCACGCCGGGCCCGAGCAGTTCTTC.

The V and J genes are TRBV3-1 and TRBJ2-7, with D hard to call. V gave up 0 bases and J gave up 4 bases, with 4 bases separating them. There are 12 residues in the CDR3. CDR1 LGHDT and CDR2 YNNKEL come from the germline V gene (reference sequence). CDR3 region: CASSQEKYEQYF. DNA of the CDR3: TGTGCCAGCAGCCAAGAAAAATACGAGCAGTACTTC.

This clonotype was found a few times. The rearrangement joins TRBV27 to TRBJ2-4, with D possibly matching TRBD2 (6 bases). The CDR3 is made up of 16 amino acids. The ends were cut back, 6 bases at V and 0 bases at J, with 15 bases in the middle. Germline V gives CDR1 MNHEY, CDR2 SMNVEV (reference sequence). CDR3 DNA sequence: TGTGCCAGCAGCCAACGGGGAGGCTTAGCCAAAAACATTCAGTACTTC. The encoded protein is CASSQRGGLAKNIQYF.

V and J are TRBV10-3 and TRBJ1-2, with D unclear. CDR3 length: 11 amino acids. V was clipped by 7 bases and J by 6 bases, with 9 bases between them. Germline assignment: CDR1 ENHRY and CDR2 SYGVKD. The CDR3 loop is CAITASHGYTF. The CDR3 bases are TGTGCCATCACTGCTTCCCATGGCTACACCTTC.

The chain links TRBV15 to TRBJ1-2; unclear D gene. The germline V gene encodes CDR1 LNHNV and CDR2 YYDKDF (reference sequence). The CDR3 consists of 13 residues. V was clipped by 0 bases and J by 7 bases, with 9 bases between them. The CDR3 DNA follows: TGTGCCACCAGCAGAGACCACCTTGGTGGCTACACCTTC. Its protein is CATSRDHLGGYTF.

The V call is TRBV14, the J call TRBJ1-1; TRBD1 is a possible D gene (6 bases). CDR3 length equals 14 residues. Trimming pared 3 bases from V and 3 bases from J, leaving 11 bases between. The germline gives CDR1 SGHDN, CDR2 FVKESK. CDR3 sequence reads: CASSHVDRYTEAFF. In DNA, the CDR3 is TGTGCCAGCAGCCACGTCGACAGGTACACTGAAGCTTTCTTT.

The CDR3 region has the DNA TGTGCCAGCAGCGACCGGGGGCCTGGGGCCAACGTCCTGACTTTC. Residues: CASSDRGPGANVLTF. This chain joins TRBV7-9 and TRBJ2-6; D tentatively reads TRBD1 or TRBD2 (6 bases each). V was clipped by 5 bases and J by 2 bases, with 10 bases between them. Germline V gene sequence: CDR1 SEHNR, CDR2 FQNEAQ (reference sequence). The CDR3 loop spans 15 amino acids.

The chain carries TRBV12-3 or TRBV12-4 and TRBJ2-1; the D is unclear. Deletions cut 10 bases from V and 4 bases from J, with 14 bases between. CDR3 length: 13 amino acids. This CDR3 reads CATLPWGYNEQFF. The DNA for the CDR3 is TGTGCCACCCTTCCTTGGGGTTACAATGAGCAGTTCTTC.

This clonotype was detected a few times. The chain recombines TRBV20-1 with TRBJ1-2, with 7 bases that match TRBD1. Germline assignment: CDR1 DFQATT and CDR2 SNEGSKA (reference sequence). The CDR3 is 14 residues long. Unmatched junction bases numbered 9, after V lost 2 bases and J lost 6 bases. CDR3 DNA sequence: TGCAGTGCTAGATACAGGGGACTCGAGAATGGCTACACCTTC. Translated: CSARYRGLENGYTF.